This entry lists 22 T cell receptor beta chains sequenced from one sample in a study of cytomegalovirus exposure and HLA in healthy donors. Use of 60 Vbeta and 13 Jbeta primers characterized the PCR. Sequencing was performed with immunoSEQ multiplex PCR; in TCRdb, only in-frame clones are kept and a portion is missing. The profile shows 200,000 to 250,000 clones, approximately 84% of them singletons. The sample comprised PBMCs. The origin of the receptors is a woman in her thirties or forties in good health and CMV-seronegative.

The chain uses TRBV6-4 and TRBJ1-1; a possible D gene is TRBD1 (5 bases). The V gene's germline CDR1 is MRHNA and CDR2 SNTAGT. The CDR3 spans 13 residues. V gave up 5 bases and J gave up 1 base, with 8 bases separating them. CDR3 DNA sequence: TGTGCCAGCAGTCCCCAGGGGAACACTGAAGCTTTCTTT. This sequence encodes CASSPQGNTEAFF.

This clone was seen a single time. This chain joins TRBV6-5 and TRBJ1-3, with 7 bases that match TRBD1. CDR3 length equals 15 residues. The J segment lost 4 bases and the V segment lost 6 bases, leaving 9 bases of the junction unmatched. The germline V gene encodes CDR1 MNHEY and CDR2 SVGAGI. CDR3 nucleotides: TGTGCCAGCAGCCAAGGGGGCGCCGGAGGAAACACCATATATTTT. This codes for CASSQGGAGGNTIYF.

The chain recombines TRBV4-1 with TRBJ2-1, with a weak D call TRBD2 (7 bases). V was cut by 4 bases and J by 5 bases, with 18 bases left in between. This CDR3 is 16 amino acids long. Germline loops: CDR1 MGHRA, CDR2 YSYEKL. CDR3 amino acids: CASSPQSGGLDNEQFF. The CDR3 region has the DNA TGCGCCAGCAGCCCACAATCCGGGGGGCTAGACAATGAGCAGTTCTTC.

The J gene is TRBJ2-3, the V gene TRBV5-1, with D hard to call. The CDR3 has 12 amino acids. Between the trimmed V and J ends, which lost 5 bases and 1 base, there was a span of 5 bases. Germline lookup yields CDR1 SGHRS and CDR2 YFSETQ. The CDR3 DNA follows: TGCGCCAGCAGGGCAGGCACAGATACGCAGTATTTT. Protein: CASRAGTDTQYF.

The chain's CDR3 is CGSKGGQGIPGSYNEQFF. CDR3 nucleotide sequence: TGTGGGAGCAAAGGAGGACAGGGTATCCCCGGGTCCTACAATGAGCAGTTCTTC. The chain links TRBV21-1 to TRBJ2-1; the D segment call TRBD1 is taken from the table without a DNA check. TRBV21-1 corresponds to a pseudogene. There are 18 residues in the CDR3.

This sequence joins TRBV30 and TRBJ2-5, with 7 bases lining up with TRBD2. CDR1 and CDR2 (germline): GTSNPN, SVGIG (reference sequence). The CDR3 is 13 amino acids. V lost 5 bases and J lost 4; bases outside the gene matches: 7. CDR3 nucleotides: TGTGCCTGGGTGTTGGGAGGGTTAGAGACCCAGTACTTC. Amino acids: CAWVLGGLETQYF. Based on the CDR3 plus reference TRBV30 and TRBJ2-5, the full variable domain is SQTIHQWPATLVQPVGSPLSLECTVEGTSNPNLYWYRQAAGRGLQLLFYSVGIGQISSEVPQNLSASRPQDRQFILSSKKLLLSDSGFYLCAWVLGGLETQYFGPGTRLLVL.

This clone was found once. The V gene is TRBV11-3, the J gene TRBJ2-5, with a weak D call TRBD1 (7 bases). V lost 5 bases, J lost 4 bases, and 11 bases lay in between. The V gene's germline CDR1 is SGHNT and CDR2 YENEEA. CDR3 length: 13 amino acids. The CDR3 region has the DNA TGTGCCAGCAGCCCCCAGGGGGGAGAGACCCAGTACTTC. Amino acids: CASSPQGGETQYF. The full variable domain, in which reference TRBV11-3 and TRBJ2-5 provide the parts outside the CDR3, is EAGVVQSPRYKIIEKKQPVAFWCNPISGHNTLYWYLQNLGQGPELLIRYENEEAVDDSQLPKDRFSAERLKGVDSTLKIQPAELGDSAVYLCASSPQGGETQYFGPGTRLLVL.

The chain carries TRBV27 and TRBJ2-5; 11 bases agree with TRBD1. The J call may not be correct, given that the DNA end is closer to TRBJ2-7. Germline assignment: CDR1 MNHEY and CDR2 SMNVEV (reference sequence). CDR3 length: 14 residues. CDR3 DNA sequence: TGTGCCAGCAGTCCCGGGACAGGGGGCTACGAGCAGTACTTC. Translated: CASSPGTGGYEQYF.

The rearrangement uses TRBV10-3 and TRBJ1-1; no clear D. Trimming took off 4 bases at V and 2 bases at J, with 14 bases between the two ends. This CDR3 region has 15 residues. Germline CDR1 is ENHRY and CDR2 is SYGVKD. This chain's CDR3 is CAISGEGISNTEAFF. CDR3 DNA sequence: TGTGCCATCAGTGGGGAGGGTATAAGTAACACTGAAGCTTTCTTT.

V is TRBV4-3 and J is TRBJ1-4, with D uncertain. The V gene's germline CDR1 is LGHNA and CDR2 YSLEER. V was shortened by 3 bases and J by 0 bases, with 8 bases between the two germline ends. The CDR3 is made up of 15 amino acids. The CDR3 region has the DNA TGCGCCAGCAGCCAGAGACACCCAACTAATGAAAAACTGTTTTTT. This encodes CASSQRHPTNEKLFF.

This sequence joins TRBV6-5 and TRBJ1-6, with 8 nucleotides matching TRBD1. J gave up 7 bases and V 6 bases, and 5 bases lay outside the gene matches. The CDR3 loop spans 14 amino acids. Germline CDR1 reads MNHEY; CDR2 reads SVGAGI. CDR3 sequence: CASRKRQGNSPLHF. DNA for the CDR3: TGTGCCAGCAGAAAGCGACAGGGGAATTCACCCCTCCACTTT.

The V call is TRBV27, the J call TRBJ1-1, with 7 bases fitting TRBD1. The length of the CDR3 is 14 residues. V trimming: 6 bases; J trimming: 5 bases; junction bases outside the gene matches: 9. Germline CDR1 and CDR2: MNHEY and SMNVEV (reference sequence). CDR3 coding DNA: TGTGCCAGCAGACCAGGGGGGCTTATAACTGAAGCTTTCTTT. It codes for CASRPGGLITEAFF.

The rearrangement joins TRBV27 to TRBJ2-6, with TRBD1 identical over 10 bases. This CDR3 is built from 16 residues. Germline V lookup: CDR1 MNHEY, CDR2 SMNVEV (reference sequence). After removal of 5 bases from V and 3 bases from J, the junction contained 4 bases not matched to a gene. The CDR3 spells CASSPGTGVGANVLTF. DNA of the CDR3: TGTGCCAGCAGTCCAGGGACAGGGGTTGGGGCCAACGTCCTGACTTTC.

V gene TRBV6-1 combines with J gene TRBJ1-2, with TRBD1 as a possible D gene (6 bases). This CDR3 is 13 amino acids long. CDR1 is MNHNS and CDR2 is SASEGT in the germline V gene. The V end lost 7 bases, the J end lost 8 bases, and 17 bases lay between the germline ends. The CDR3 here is CASTEGAGVGYTF. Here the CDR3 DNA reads TGTGCCAGCACCGAGGGTGCAGGGGTCGGCTACACCTTC.

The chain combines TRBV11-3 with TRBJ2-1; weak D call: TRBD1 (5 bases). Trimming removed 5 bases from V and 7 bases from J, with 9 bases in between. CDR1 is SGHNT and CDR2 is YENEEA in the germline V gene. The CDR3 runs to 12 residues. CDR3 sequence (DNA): TGTGCCAGCAGCACCGACAGAAATGAGCAGTTCTTC. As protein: CASSTDRNEQFF.

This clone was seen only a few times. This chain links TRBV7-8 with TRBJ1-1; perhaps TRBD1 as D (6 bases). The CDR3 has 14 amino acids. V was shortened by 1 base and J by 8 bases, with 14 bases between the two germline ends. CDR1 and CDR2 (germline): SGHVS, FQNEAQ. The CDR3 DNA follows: TGTGCCAGCAGCTTAGTCTCTGGGGGGGCGGAAGCTTTCTTT. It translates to CASSLVSGGAEAFF. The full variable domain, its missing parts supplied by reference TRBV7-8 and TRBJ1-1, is GAGVSQSPRYKVAKRGQDVALRCDPISGHVSLFWYQQALGQGPEFLTYFQNEAQLDKSGLPSDRFFAERPEGSVSTLKIQRTQQEDSAVYLCASSLVSGGAEAFFGQGTRLTVV.

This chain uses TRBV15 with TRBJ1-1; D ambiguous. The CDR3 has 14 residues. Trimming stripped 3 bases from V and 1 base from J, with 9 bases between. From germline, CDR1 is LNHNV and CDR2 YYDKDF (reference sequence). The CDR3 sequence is CATSRATGNTEAFF. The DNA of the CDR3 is TGTGCCACCAGCAGGGCGACGGGGAACACTGAAGCTTTCTTT. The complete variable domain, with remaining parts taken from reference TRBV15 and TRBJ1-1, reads DAMVIQNPRYQVTQFGKPVTLSCSQTLNHNVMYWYQQKSSQAPKLLFHYYDKDFNNEADTPDNFQSRRPNTSFCFLDIRSPGLGDTAMYLCATSRATGNTEAFFGQGTRLTVV.

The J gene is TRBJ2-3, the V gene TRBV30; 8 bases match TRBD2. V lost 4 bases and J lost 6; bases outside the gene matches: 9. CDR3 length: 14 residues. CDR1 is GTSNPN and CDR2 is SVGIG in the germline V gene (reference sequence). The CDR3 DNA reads TGTGCCTGGATGGAGATTAGCGGGGTGGATACGCAGTATTTT. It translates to CAWMEISGVDTQYF.

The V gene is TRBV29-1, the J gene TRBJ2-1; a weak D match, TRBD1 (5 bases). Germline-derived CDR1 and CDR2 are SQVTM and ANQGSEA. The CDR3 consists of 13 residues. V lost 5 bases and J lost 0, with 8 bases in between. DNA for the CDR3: TGCAGCGTTCAGGGTGGCTCCTACAATGAGCAGTTCTTC. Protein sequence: CSVQGGSYNEQFF.

CDR3 loop: CASGRRLGEQYF. CDR3 nucleotide sequence: TGTGCCAGCGGGAGGCGATTGGGCGAGCAGTACTTC. This chain links TRBV6-5 with TRBJ2-5; D may be TRBD2 (6 bases). The J call is doubtful: the DNA matches TRBJ2-7 better. This CDR3 spans 12 amino acids. Looked up from germline, CDR1 is MNHEY and CDR2 is SVGAGI.

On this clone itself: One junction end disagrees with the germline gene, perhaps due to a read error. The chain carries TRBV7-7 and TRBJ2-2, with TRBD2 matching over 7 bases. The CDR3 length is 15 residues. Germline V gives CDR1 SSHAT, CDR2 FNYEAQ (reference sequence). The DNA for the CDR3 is TGTGCTAGCAGCCCCCCCGTCGGGGGGACCGGGGAGCTGTTTTTT. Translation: CASSPPVGGTGELFF. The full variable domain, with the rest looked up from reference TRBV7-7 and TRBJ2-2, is GAGVSQSPRYKVTKRGQDVTLRCDPISSHATLYWYQQALGQGPEFLTYFNYEAQPDKSGLPSDRFSAERPEGSISTLTIQRTEQRDSAMYRCASSPPVGGTGELFFGEGSRLTVL.

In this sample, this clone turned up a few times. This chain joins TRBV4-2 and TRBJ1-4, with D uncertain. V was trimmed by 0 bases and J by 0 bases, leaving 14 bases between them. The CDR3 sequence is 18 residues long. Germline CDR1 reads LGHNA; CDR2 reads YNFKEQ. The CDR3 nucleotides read TGTGCCAGCAGCCAAGAGCTGCTTTTTGGAGCAACTAATGAAAAACTGTTTTTT. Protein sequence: CASSQELLFGATNEKLFF.